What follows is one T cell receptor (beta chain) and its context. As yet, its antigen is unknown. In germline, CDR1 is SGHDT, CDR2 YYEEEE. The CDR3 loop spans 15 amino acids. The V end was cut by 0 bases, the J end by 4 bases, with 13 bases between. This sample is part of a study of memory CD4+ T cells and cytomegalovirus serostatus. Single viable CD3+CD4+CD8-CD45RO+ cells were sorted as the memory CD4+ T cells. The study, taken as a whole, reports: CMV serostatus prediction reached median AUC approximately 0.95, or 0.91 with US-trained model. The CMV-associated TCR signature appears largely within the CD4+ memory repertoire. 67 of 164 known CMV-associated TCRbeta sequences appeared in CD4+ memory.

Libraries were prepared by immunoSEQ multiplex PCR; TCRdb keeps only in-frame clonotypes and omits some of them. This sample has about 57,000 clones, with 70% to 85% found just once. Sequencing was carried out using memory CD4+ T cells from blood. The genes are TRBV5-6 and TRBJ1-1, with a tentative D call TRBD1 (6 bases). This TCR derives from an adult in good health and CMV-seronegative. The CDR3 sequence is CASSLVGRGSTEAFF. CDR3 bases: TGTGCCAGCAGCTTGGTGGGGAGGGGGAGCACTGAAGCTTTCTTT.